This TCR beta chain stems from a study of beta chain features in type 1 diabetes. Study details: Examination covered around 98,000,000 sorted cells spanning all samples. Notes on the study in general: There was no resolution here of whether HLA type influences TCRB rearrangement. More deletions and fewer insertions at VDJ junctions were seen in type 1 diabetes patients.

The germline V gene has CDR1 SEHNR and CDR2 FQNEAQ (reference sequence). V lost 3 bases and J lost 2, with 11 bases in between. The CDR3 is made up of 14 amino acids. Investigators reverse transcribed all isolated RNA, so they sequenced expressed TCRB transcripts. Approximately 4 million reads on average were seen across naive, central memory and regulatory T cell samples. Method: immunoSEQ multiplex PCR; TCRdb's copy keeps in-frame clones and lacks some. The table records hundreds of thousands of clones, 30% of them present only once. Only a few counts were recorded for this clone. Its antigen is unknown.

The V call is TRBV7-9, the J call TRBJ2-7; D could derive from TRBD1 or TRBD2 (5 bases each). The sequence derives from a man in his late teens or twenties in good health. The sequenced material came from naive CD4+ T cells from blood. The chain's CDR3 is CASSFGTSTYEQYF. CDR3 nucleotide sequence: TGTGCCAGCAGCTTCGGGACGTCCACCTACGAGCAGTACTTC.